The source of this TCR beta chain is a study of OX40 agonist ivuxolimab in advanced cancers. At the level of the study: Patients received intravenous ivuxolimab every 2 weeks at 0.01 to 10 mg/kg. General study points: Doses of 0.1 to 3.0 mg/kg were accompanied by clonal expansion of CD4+ and CD8+ blood T cells by week 6. Among T cells, CD8+ cells averaged more expanded clones than CD4+ cells. Some nonresponders also had low normalized T-cell clonal expansion.

The CDR3 is 11 amino acids. CDR1 is MNHNY and CDR2 is SVGAGI in the germline V gene (reference sequence). With 6 bases removed from V and 3 bases from J, the gap between germline ends came to 4 bases. Turning to this clone: Its target is not known.

Sequencing was performed with immunoSEQ multiplex PCR; in TCRdb, only in-frame clones are kept and a portion is missing. The sample holds fewer than 85,000 clones, nearly 90% seen once. The chain joins TRBV6-6 to TRBJ2-3; no reliable D call. The sequenced sample was CD4+ or CD8+ T cells sorted from blood, obtained in a trial of the OX40 agonist ivuxolimab. The sequence was collected from an adult with an advanced solid tumor such as melanoma, head and neck, liver or kidney cancer. The CDR3 DNA follows: TGTGCCAGCAGACGGACAGATACGCAGTATTTT. Translated, it gives CASRRTDTQYF.